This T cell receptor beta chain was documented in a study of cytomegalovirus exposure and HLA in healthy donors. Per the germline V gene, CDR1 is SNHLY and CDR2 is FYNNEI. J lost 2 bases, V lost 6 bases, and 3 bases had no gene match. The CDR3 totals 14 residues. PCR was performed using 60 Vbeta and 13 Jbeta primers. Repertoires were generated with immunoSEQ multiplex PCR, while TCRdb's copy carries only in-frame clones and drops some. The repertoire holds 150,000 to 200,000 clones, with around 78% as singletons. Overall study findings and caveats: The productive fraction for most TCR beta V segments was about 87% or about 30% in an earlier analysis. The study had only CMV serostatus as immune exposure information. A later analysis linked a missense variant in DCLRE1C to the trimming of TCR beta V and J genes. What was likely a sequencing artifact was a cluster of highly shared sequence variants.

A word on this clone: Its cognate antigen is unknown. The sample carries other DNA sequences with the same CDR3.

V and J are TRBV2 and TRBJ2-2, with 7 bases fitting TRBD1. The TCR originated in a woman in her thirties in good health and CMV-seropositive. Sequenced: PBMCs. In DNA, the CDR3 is TGTGCCAGCAGGGGGACAGTCAACACCGGGGAGCTGTTTTTT. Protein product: CASRGTVNTGELFF.